These 32 T cell receptor beta chains were sequenced from one sample in a study of T cell responses to AZD1222 COVID-19 vaccine. This table comes from immunoSEQ multiplex PCR, and its TCRdb copy is limited to in-frame clones, with some not included. The table lists around 84,000 clones, 70% to 90% of them singletons. The sample consisted of peripheral blood, taken 28 days after the second AZD1222 dose. All receptors derive from an adult who received the AZD1222 COVID-19 vaccine.

As DNA, the CDR3 is TGTGCCAGCAGCTCCGGACACATTAATTCACCCCTCCACTTT. Its translation: CASSSGHINSPLHF. The gene calls are TRBV13 and TRBJ1-6; tentatively, D is TRBD1 (5 bases). The ends were cut back, 4 bases at V and 6 bases at J, with 10 bases in the middle. The CDR3 sequence is 14 residues long. Germline-derived CDR1 and CDR2 are PRHDT and FYEKMQ (reference sequence).

The rearrangement joins TRBV28 to TRBJ1-5; TRBD1 aligns across 7 bases. Germline V gene sequence: CDR1 MDHEN, CDR2 SYDVKM. With 5 bases clipped from V and 6 bases from J, the junction kept 10 bases outside the gene matches. This CDR3 is built from 15 residues. Here the CDR3 reads CASSNRDSEGQPQHF. The DNA for the CDR3 is TGTGCCAGCAGTAACCGGGACAGCGAGGGTCAGCCCCAGCATTTT.

The genes are TRBV20-1 and TRBJ2-7; tentative D call: TRBD2 (5 bases). There are 11 residues in the CDR3. Germline CDR1 is DFQATT and CDR2 is SNEGSKA (reference sequence). V was pared by 6 bases and J by 3 bases, with 9 bases between. The CDR3 coding sequence is TGCAGTGCAGCGGTGAACTACGAGCAGTACTTC. The encoded protein is CSAAVNYEQYF.

The J gene is TRBJ2-3, the V gene TRBV2; a weak D match, TRBD1 (5 bases). The CDR3 runs to 17 residues. The germline V gene encodes CDR1 SNHLY and CDR2 FYNNEI. The V gene lost 6 bases and the J gene lost 0 bases, with 19 bases spanning the gap. The CDR3 region is CASRLNVRTGSTDTQYF. CDR3 DNA: TGTGCCAGCAGACTGAATGTTAGAACAGGAAGCACAGATACGCAGTATTTT.

J is TRBJ1-4 and V is TRBV5-4; no clear D gene. The germline V and J ends were trimmed by 2 bases and 0 bases, with 11 bases remaining between them. CDR3 length: 16 amino acids. Looked up from germline, CDR1 is SGHNT and CDR2 is YYREEE (reference sequence). For the CDR3, the DNA is TGTGCCAGCAGCTTAAGTCCGAGGGCAACTAATGAAAAACTGTTTTTT. Amino acids: CASSLSPRATNEKLFF.

The chain has TRBV5-6 and TRBJ2-6; D unresolved. This CDR3 region has 15 residues. Germline V gives CDR1 SGHDT, CDR2 YYEEEE. Trimming took off 4 bases at V and 4 bases at J, with 12 bases between the two ends. For the CDR3, the DNA is TGTGCCAGCAGCCTAAAGGGCGGAGGGGCCAACGTCCTGACTTTC. As protein: CASSLKGGGANVLTF.

The chain is built from TRBV5-4 and TRBJ2-1; the D gene could be TRBD1 or TRBD2 (6 bases each). CDR3 length: 12 residues. The ends were cut back, 4 bases at V and 9 bases at J, with 11 bases in the middle. Germline-derived CDR1 and CDR2 are SGHNT and YYREEE (reference sequence). CDR3 region: CASSPGAGEQFF. CDR3 in DNA: TGTGCCAGCAGCCCGGGGGCAGGTGAGCAGTTCTTC.

The V gene is TRBV11-2, the J gene TRBJ2-7; no clear D gene. In germline, CDR1 is SGHAT, CDR2 FQNNGV. The CDR3 spans 13 residues. V dropped 1 base and J dropped 3 bases, with 7 bases sitting between them. In nucleotides, the CDR3 is TGTGCCAGCAGCTTAGGGCTGTTCTACGAGCAGTACTTC. It is translated as CASSLGLFYEQYF.

The chain joins TRBV15 to TRBJ2-5; 12 nucleotides line up with TRBD2. The CDR3 is made up of 15 amino acids. V was pared by 1 base and J by 4 bases, with 1 base of the junction left unmatched. Germline-derived CDR1 and CDR2 are LNHNV and YYDKDF (reference sequence). Here the CDR3 reads CATSRGTSGAETQYF. The DNA for the CDR3 is TGTGCCACCAGCAGAGGGACTAGCGGGGCAGAGACCCAGTACTTC.

The genes are TRBV27 and TRBJ2-7; D gene uncertain. The V gene's germline CDR1 is MNHEY and CDR2 SMNVEV (reference sequence). The CDR3 is made up of 13 amino acids. V shed 7 bases and J shed 2 bases, with 12 bases lying between them. In DNA, the CDR3 is TGTGCCAGCATCCGGTACAATCCCTACGAGCAGTACTTC. This sequence encodes CASIRYNPYEQYF.

This chain connects TRBV29-1 to TRBJ1-2, with unresolved D. The CDR3 loop spans 12 amino acids. CDR1 is SQVTM, CDR2 ANQGSEA, per germline. V shed 2 bases and J shed 3 bases, with 7 bases lying between them. The CDR3 DNA follows: TGCAGCGTTGAACGTCGGTACTATGGCTACACCTTC. As protein: CSVERRYYGYTF.

The rearrangement links TRBV11-2 to TRBJ1-1; D might be TRBD1 (6 bases). V was pared by 4 bases and J by 1 base, with 10 bases between. The CDR3 covers 14 residues. From germline, CDR1 is SGHAT and CDR2 FQNNGV. CDR3 nucleotides: TGTGCCAGCAGCTCCCCAGGGGCGAACACTGAAGCTTTCTTT. Its translation: CASSSPGANTEAFF.

The chain recombines TRBV9 with TRBJ1-2; no definite D call. The CDR3 loop spans 13 amino acids. Per germline, CDR1 SGDLS and CDR2 YYNGEE. V was trimmed by 4 bases and J by 4 bases, leaving 11 bases between them. The CDR3 region has the DNA TGTGCCAGCAGCCCAGGCGACTTCTATGGCTACACCTTC. This gives the protein CASSPGDFYGYTF.

The chain uses TRBV7-9 and TRBJ1-1, with no clear D. The CDR3 loop spans 12 amino acids. Germline CDR1 and CDR2: SEHNR and FQNEAQ (reference sequence). V lost 3 bases and J lost 2, with 4 bases in between. CDR3 in amino acids: CASSFPNTEAFF. The CDR3 bases are TGTGCCAGCAGCTTCCCAAACACTGAAGCTTTCTTT.

V usage is TRBV29-1 and J usage is TRBJ2-7; no reliable D call. Germline CDR1 and CDR2: SQVTM and ANQGSEA. The CDR3 is 11 residues long. V lost 4 bases to trimming and J lost 1 base, with 5 bases between them. The CDR3 nucleotides read TGCAGCGTTGTCGGGTCCTACGAGCAGTACTTC. Amino acid sequence: CSVVGSYEQYF.

Here the CDR3 reads CASSLAGGAYQPQHF. DNA for the CDR3: TGTGCCAGCAGCTTGGCAGGGGGCGCTTATCAGCCCCAGCATTTT. The genes are TRBV7-2 and TRBJ1-5, with 8 bases aligning to TRBD1. There are 15 residues in the CDR3. The ends lost 3 bases at V and 5 bases at J; junction bases unmatched: 6. Per the germline V gene, CDR1 is SGHTA and CDR2 is FQGNSA. The variable domain in full, with the rest retrieved from reference TRBV7-2 and TRBJ1-5, is GAGVSQSPSNKVTEKGKDVELRCDPISGHTALYWYRQSLGQGLEFLIYFQGNSAPDKSGLPSDRFSAERTGGSVSTLTIQRTQQEDSAVYLCASSLAGGAYQPQHFGDGTRLSIL.

The chain uses TRBV5-1 and TRBJ1-5; 7 bases fit TRBD1. Unmatched junction bases numbered 7, after V lost 2 bases and J lost 5 bases. Per the germline V gene, CDR1 is SGHRS and CDR2 is YFSETQ. The CDR3 extends over 15 amino acids. The CDR3 sequence is CASSLEGAKDQPQHF. In DNA, the CDR3 is TGCGCCAGCAGCTTAGAGGGGGCGAAGGATCAGCCCCAGCATTTT. The whole variable domain, remainder taken from reference TRBV5-1 and TRBJ1-5, is KAGVTQTPRYLIKTRGQQVTLSCSPISGHRSVSWYQQTPGQGLQFLFEYFSETQRNKGNFPGRFSGRQFSNSRSEMNVSTLELGDSALYLCASSLEGAKDQPQHFGDGTRLSIL.

This chain joins TRBV7-9 and TRBJ2-3, with D possibly being TRBD1 (6 bases). Germline V gene data show CDR1 as SEHNR and CDR2 as FQNEAQ (reference sequence). The V gene lost 6 bases and the J gene lost 9 bases, with 19 bases spanning the gap. The CDR3 runs 14 residues. CDR3 bases: TGTGCCAGCAGTTCCGGACTGGCACAGGGAACGCAGTATTTT. It encodes CASSSGLAQGTQYF.

The CDR3 region has the DNA TGCGCCAGCAGCTATCAAGTGGGACCCACGAACACTGAAGCTTTCTTT. Its protein product is CASSYQVGPTNTEAFF. The rearrangement uses TRBV5-1 and TRBJ1-1; D might be TRBD1 (5 bases). Germline values: CDR1 SGHRS, CDR2 YFSETQ. Trimming cost V 3 bases and J 1 base, with 16 bases left between them. The CDR3 is 16 amino acids.

About this clone: A junction boundary mismatches the germline segment, possibly from a read error. The rearrangement links TRBV6-5 to TRBJ2-2; D is tentatively TRBD1 or TRBD2 (5 bases each). In germline, CDR1 is MNHEY, CDR2 SVGAGI. The CDR3 covers 13 residues. CDR3 loop: CASRTRDVRLGVF. As DNA, the CDR3 is TGTGCCAGCAGAACCCGGGACGTCCGCTTAGGGGTTTTT.

The chain has TRBV4-1 and TRBJ2-2, with 10 bases fitting TRBD2. Germline values: CDR1 MGHRA, CDR2 YSYEKL. The CDR3 covers 15 residues. Trimming cost V 5 bases and J 4 bases; bases outside gene matches: 4. The CDR3 nucleotides read TGCGCCAGCAGCAACCGACTAGCGGGCACCGGGGAGCTGTTTTTT. Protein sequence: CASSNRLAGTGELFF.

The CDR3 sequence is CASSQVTVTEAFF. CDR3 sequence (DNA): TGTGCCAGCAGCCAAGTGACGGTCACTGAAGCTTTCTTT. The chain uses TRBV3-1 (or the pseudogene TRBV3-2) and TRBJ1-1; D remains unclear. CDR1 and CDR2 (germline): LGHDT, YNNKEL (reference sequence). The V end lost 1 base, the J end lost 4 bases, and 7 bases lay between the germline ends. The CDR3 has 13 residues.

The gene calls are TRBV29-1 and TRBJ1-1; possible D gene TRBD1, 5 bases. V was cut by 5 bases and J by 6 bases, with 16 bases left in between. The length of the CDR3 is 13 residues. CDR1 is SQVTM and CDR2 is ANQGSEA in the germline V gene. The CDR3 is CSVRQTGSSEAFF. The CDR3 DNA reads as TGCAGCGTTAGACAGACCGGGTCCTCTGAAGCTTTCTTT.

The chain's CDR3 is CASSEAGNQPQHF. For the CDR3, the DNA is TGTGCCAGCAGTGAGGCAGGTAATCAGCCCCAGCATTTT. The chain joins TRBV25-1 to TRBJ1-5; the D is unclear. The V and J ends lost 3 bases and 4 bases respectively, with 7 bases between them. CDR3 size: 13 residues. Germline V gene lookup returns CDR1 MGHDK and CDR2 SYGVNS. The full variable domain, in which reference TRBV25-1 and TRBJ1-5 provide the parts outside the CDR3, is EADIYQTPRYLVIGTGKKITLECSQTMGHDKMYWYQQDPGMELHLIHYSYGVNSTEKGDLSSESTVSRIRTEHFPLTLESARPSHTSQYLCASSEAGNQPQHFGDGTRLSIL.

The chain employs TRBV19 and TRBJ2-1; D ambiguous. CDR1 and CDR2 from the germline V gene are LNHDA and SQIVND (reference sequence). V lost 4 bases and J lost 6, with 4 bases in between. The CDR3 is made up of 11 amino acids. The CDR3 sequence is CASSTGNEQFF. CDR3 in DNA: TGTGCCAGTAGTACAGGCAATGAGCAGTTCTTC.

The chain carries TRBV5-1 and TRBJ2-2, with TRBD1 matching over 10 bases. The CDR3 loop spans 15 amino acids. V gave up 0 bases and J gave up 6 bases; unmatched junction bases: 2. Germline V gene sequence: CDR1 SGHRS, CDR2 YFSETQ. CDR3: CASSLEGTGAGELFF. In nucleotides, the CDR3 is TGCGCCAGCAGCTTGGAGGGGACAGGGGCCGGGGAGCTGTTTTTT.

This clone has just a few counts. The chain employs TRBV5-4 and TRBJ2-3, with no clear D. This CDR3 comprises 14 residues. The V and J ends lost 1 base and 2 bases respectively, with 8 bases between them. Germline V CDR1 and CDR2: SGHNT, YYREEE (reference sequence). The CDR3 protein is CASSLKLSTDTQYF. The CDR3 coding sequence is TGTGCCAGCAGCTTGAAACTATCCACAGATACGCAGTATTTT.

The genes are TRBV10-3 and TRBJ1-2; D is undetermined. Germline loops: CDR1 ENHRY, CDR2 SYGVKD. The CDR3 is 16 amino acids. The V and J ends lost 0 bases and 3 bases respectively, with 14 bases between them. Here the CDR3 reads CAISESGLDGYYGYTF. Here the CDR3 DNA reads TGTGCCATCAGTGAGTCGGGTTTGGACGGATACTATGGCTACACCTTC.

This clone was found once. The chain is built from TRBV12-3 or TRBV12-4 and TRBJ1-1; maybe TRBD1 (5 bases). Trimming stripped 5 bases from V and 11 bases from J, with 12 bases between. This CDR3 has 11 amino acids. CDR3 sequence: CASSGAAGAFF. The CDR3 DNA is TGTGCCAGCAGTGGGGCGGCGGGGGCTTTCTTT.

This sequence joins TRBV3-1 (or the pseudogene TRBV3-2) and TRBJ2-5; D gene uncertain. V lost 3 bases, J lost 5 bases, and 13 bases lay in between. CDR1 LGHDT and CDR2 YNNKEL come from the germline V gene (reference sequence). The CDR3 totals 14 residues. CDR3 DNA: TGTGCCAGCAGCCATCTAGGTGGTGGGGAGACCCAGTACTTC. It specifies CASSHLGGGETQYF.

The chain recombines TRBV5-1 with TRBJ1-4; 9 nucleotides agree with TRBD1. Germline loops: CDR1 SGHRS, CDR2 YFSETQ. This CDR3 comprises 15 residues. The V gene end was trimmed by 2 bases and the J gene end by 7 bases; junction bases not matched to a gene: 6. The CDR3 sequence: CASSFGQGRVEKLFF. The CDR3 DNA reads as TGCGCCAGCAGCTTCGGACAGGGGAGGGTTGAAAAACTGTTTTTT.

The chain carries TRBV20-1 and TRBJ1-5, with D possibly TRBD1 on 6 matching bases. CDR1 DFQATT and CDR2 SNEGSKA come from the germline V gene (reference sequence). V lost 3 bases and J lost 7, with 16 bases in between. This CDR3 spans 14 amino acids. In nucleotides, the CDR3 is TGCAGTGCTAGTTGGGGCACAGGGAAACAGCCCCAGCATTTT. Amino acid sequence: CSASWGTGKQPQHF.